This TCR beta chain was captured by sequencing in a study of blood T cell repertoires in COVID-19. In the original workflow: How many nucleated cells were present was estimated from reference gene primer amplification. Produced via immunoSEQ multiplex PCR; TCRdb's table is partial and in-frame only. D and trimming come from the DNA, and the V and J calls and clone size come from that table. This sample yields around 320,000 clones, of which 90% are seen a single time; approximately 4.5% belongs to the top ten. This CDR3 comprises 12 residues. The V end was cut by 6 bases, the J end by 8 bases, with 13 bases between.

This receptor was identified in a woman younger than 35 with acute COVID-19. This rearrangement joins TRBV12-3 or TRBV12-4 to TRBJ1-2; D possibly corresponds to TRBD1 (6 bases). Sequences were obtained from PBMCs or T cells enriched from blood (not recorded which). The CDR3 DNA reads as TGTGCCAGCAGCCGGGACACGCGAGGCTACACCTTC. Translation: CASSRDTRGYTF.